One T cell receptor beta chain is described in this entry. These data are taken from a study of cytomegalovirus exposure and HLA in healthy donors. The study ran its PCR with 60 Vbeta and 13 Jbeta primers. Sequencing was performed with immunoSEQ multiplex PCR; in TCRdb, only in-frame clones are kept and a portion is missing. The repertoire includes about 200,000 clones, roughly 85% of them detected once, and 1.7% sits in the top ten. The clonotype comes from a woman between 18 and 30 years old in good health and CMV-seronegative. The sequencing input was PBMCs.

DNA of the CDR3: TGCGCCAGCAGCTACCACTTACAGGGGGTTGGTGCCAACGCCAATGCAGATACGCAGTATTTT. Amino acids: CASSYHLQGVGANANADTQYF. J is TRBJ2-3 and V is TRBV4-3; the match to TRBD1 covers 8 bases. Germline CDR1 LGHNA, CDR2 YSLEER. The CDR3 sequence is 21 residues long. V lost 5 bases, J lost 4 bases, and 26 bases stayed unmatched.